The clone carrying this T cell receptor (beta chain) was detected a few times. The CDR3 runs 15 residues. V shed 0 bases, J shed 5 bases, and the junction held 4 bases outside the gene matches. Germline loops: CDR1 LNHNV, CDR2 YYDKDF (reference sequence). This sample was taken from a study of blood T cell repertoires in COVID-19. For the study at large: Specimens from acute and convalescent COVID-19 originated in the United States, Italy and Spain.

In the authors' workflow: The assay estimated nucleated cells by amplifying reference gene primers. TCRdb's copy holds only in-frame clones and misses some; the assay was immunoSEQ multiplex PCR. That table furnishes V, J and clone size, whereas the DNA furnished D and trimming. The sample lists about 150,000 clones, approximately 80% occurring once. The sequence was obtained from a man between 65 and 80 years old who had recovered from COVID-19. Sequences were obtained from peripheral blood. The chain combines TRBV15 with TRBJ1-5, with TRBD1 matching 7 bases. DNA of the CDR3: TGTGCCACCAGCAGAGACAACAGGGGCGATCAGCCCCAGCATTTT. Translating gives CATSRDNRGDQPQHF.